Reported below is one T cell receptor (beta chain). The antigen is unknown. The data belong to a study of cytomegalovirus exposure and HLA in healthy donors. The PCR ran on 60 Vbeta and 13 Jbeta primers. Using immunoSEQ multiplex PCR, the repertoire was profiled, and TCRdb retains in-frame clones only, with some absent. The table includes some 140,000 clones, roughly 80% detected once. The junction had 6 bases not matched to a gene; V was cut back by 5 bases and J by 4 bases. Germline CDR1 and CDR2: SGDLS and YYNGEE. This CDR3 region has 13 residues. Findings and limits, study-wide: Researchers reported in a later analysis that a missense DCLRE1C variant was tied to TCR beta V- and J-gene trimming.

The sequencing sample was made of PBMCs. The genes are TRBV9 and TRBJ2-7, with 7 bases fitting TRBD1. The source is a man aged 30 to 39 in good health and CMV-seronegative. DNA for the CDR3: TGTGCCAGCAGTCGGGACAGTGGTTACGAGCAGTACTTC. It encodes CASSRDSGYEQYF. Drawing the rest from reference TRBV9 and TRBJ2-7, the complete variable domain is DSGVTQTPKHLITATGQRVTLRCSPRSGDLSVYWYQQSLDQGLQFLIQYYNGEERAKGNILERFSAQQFPDLHSELNLSSLELGDSALYFCASSRDSGYEQYFGPGTRLTVT.